This entry is about one T cell receptor beta chain. The sample comes from a study of blood T cell repertoires in COVID-19. As for the study in general: Samples representing acute and convalescent COVID-19 were sourced from the United States, Italy and Spain.

V shed 7 bases and J shed 1 base, with 11 bases lying between them. This CDR3 region has 14 residues. Germline V lookup: CDR1 SGHRS, CDR2 YFSETQ. This table comes from immunoSEQ multiplex PCR, and its TCRdb copy is limited to in-frame clones, with some not included. The table shows 150,000 to 200,000 clones, with more than 75% occurring only once. V and J are TRBV5-1 and TRBJ2-2; D remains ambiguous. This sequence originates from a man between 65 and 79 years old with acute or convalescent COVID-19. The sequencing input was peripheral blood. CDR3 in amino acids: CASRRSLNTGELFF. In DNA form, the CDR3 reads TGCGCCAGCCGCAGGTCATTGAACACCGGGGAGCTGTTTTTT.